The 4 T cell receptor beta chains reported below all come from one sample, sequenced in a study of blood T cell repertoires in COVID-19. Only in-frame clones appear in the TCRdb table, and some are missing; sequencing was by immunoSEQ multiplex PCR. The sample shows 450,000 or so clones, about 90% of them seen only once. Input material: PBMCs or T cells enriched from blood (not recorded which). Every receptor here comes from a man between 18 and 29 years old who had recovered from COVID-19.

As concerns this clone: The identical CDR3 is also encoded by other nucleotide sequences in the sample. The genes are TRBV2 and TRBJ1-2; D call uncertain. Per the germline V gene, CDR1 is SNHLY and CDR2 is FYNNEI. The CDR3 has 14 amino acids. The V and J ends lost 3 bases and 0 bases respectively, with 8 bases between them. This CDR3 reads CASSESGSNYGYTF. CDR3 DNA sequence: TGTGCCAGCAGTGAGTCGGGATCTAACTATGGCTACACCTTC.

The chain has TRBV6-6 and TRBJ1-6; D might be TRBD1 (5 bases). The length of the CDR3 is 17 residues. The germline V gene encodes CDR1 MNHNY and CDR2 SVGAGI (reference sequence). V was pared by 5 bases and J by 10 bases, with 24 bases between. The CDR3 DNA is TGTGCCAGCAGTCTCGGGGGGGGGACCCTCCTTAGATCACCCCTCCACTTT. Its protein product is CASSLGGGTLLRSPLHF.

The chain has TRBV19 and TRBJ2-5; D is unresolved. The germline CDR1 and CDR2 sequences are LNHDA and SQIVND (reference sequence). The CDR3 runs 13 residues. Deletions cut 3 bases from V and 2 bases from J, with 7 bases between. The CDR3 spells CASSIRQQETQYF. Here the CDR3 DNA reads TGTGCCAGTAGTATCCGCCAGCAAGAGACCCAGTACTTC.

J is TRBJ1-1 and V is TRBV12-5, with 7 bases lining up with TRBD1. The junction had 5 bases not matched to a gene; V was cut back by 6 bases and J by 1 base. The CDR3 covers 14 residues. Germline V gene lookup returns CDR1 LGHNT and CDR2 FRNRAP. DNA for the CDR3: TGTGCTAGTGGGGGGGACAGCTCGAACACTGAAGCTTTCTTT. Translation: CASGGDSSNTEAFF.